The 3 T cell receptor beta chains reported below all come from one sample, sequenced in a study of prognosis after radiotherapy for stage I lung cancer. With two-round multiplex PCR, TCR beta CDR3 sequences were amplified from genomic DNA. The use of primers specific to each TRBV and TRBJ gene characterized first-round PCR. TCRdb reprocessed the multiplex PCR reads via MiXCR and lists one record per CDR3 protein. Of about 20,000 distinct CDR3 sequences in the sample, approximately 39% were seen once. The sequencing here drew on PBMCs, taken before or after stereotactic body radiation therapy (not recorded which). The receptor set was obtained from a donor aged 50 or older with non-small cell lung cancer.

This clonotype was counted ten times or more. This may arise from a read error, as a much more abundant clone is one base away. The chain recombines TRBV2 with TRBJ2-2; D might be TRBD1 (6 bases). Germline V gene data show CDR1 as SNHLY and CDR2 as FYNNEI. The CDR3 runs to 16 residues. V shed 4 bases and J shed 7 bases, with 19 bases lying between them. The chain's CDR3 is CASSGWRSRGVGELFF. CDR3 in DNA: TGTGCCAGCAGTGGATGGAGGTCCAGGGGCGTCGGGGAGCTGTTTTTT.

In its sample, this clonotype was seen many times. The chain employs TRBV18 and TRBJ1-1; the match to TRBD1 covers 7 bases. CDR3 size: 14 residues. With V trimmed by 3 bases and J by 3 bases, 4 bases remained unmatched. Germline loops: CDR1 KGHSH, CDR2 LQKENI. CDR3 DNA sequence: TGTGCCAGCTCACCTACAGGGGTGTACACTGAAGCTTTCTTT. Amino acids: CASSPTGVYTEAFF. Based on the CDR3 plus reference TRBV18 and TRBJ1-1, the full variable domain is NAGVMQNPRHLVRRRGQEARLRCSPMKGHSHVYWYRQLPEEGLKFMVYLQKENIIDESGMPKERFSAEFPKEGPSILRIQQVVRGDSAAYFCASSPTGVYTEAFFGQGTRLTVV.

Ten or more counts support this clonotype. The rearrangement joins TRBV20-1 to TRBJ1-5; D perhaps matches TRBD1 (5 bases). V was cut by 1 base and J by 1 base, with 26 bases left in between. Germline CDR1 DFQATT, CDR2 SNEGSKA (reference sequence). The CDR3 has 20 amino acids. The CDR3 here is CSARVGQGDLAAESNQPQHF. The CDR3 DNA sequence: TGCAGTGCTAGAGTAGGGCAGGGCGACCTAGCGGCCGAAAGCAATCAGCCCCAGCATTTT.